This section outlines one T cell receptor beta chain sequence together with its context. Its antigen specificity is not known. No quality values exist for individual bases; no much larger clone is one base distant. This entry belongs to a study of cytomegalovirus exposure and HLA in healthy donors (dated by TCRdb to the late 2010s). Study-level background: An earlier analysis of some 550 of the donors reported 250 to 300 Gb of sequence data and more than 90 million unique TCR beta sequences from roughly 180 million T cells. Roughly 320 gigabases of sequencing data and approximately 92 million unique TCR sequences made up an early release that covered 500 to 650 HLA-typed donors. The genetic ancestry cluster associated with self-reported Caucasian donors included 80% to 90% of the approximately 410 genotyped donors. The aim of the study was to test whether cataloging public T cell receptors could identify signatures of past pathogen exposure. The study profiled the T cell repertoires of 500 to 800 subjects by immunosequencing and related them to cytomegalovirus serostatus. A separate validation cohort of about 110 different subjects was used in addition to the approximately 700-subject first cohort. The study combined high-throughput TCR immunosequencing, statistical association of individual TCRs with disease status, and machine learning to predict cytomegalovirus infection status. A later analysis re-analyzed previously published TCR beta repertoires from 500 to 700 donors and added high-resolution HLA genotyping to study TCR occurrence patterns. The later analysis used no new phenotypic data to find candidate immune exposures, relying instead on TCR beta sequences and their occurrence across donors. An earlier analysis of 587 of the donors used high-throughput TCR beta sequencing to judge whether each TCR beta V gene segment behaved as functional or pseudogenic. Donor age, sex, ethnicity and CMV serostatus were compiled alongside the repertoire data. Genome-wide SNP genotypes for about three fifths of the 666 donors were used in a later genetic analysis, which treated that subset as a discovery cohort. Every discovery cohort repertoire had been produced on one sequencing platform. HLA typing covered class I and class II loci at four-digit resolution. Typing coverage differed by locus: A, B, C, DRB1 and DQB1 were typed in roughly 629-640 donors, DQA1 in approximately 520, DPA1 in around 610, and DPB1 in 450 to 490. Five DR-DQ haplotypes were handled as single units for association and clustering, since linkage in the cohort was strong. Among some 400 genotyped donors of the cohort, an average of approximately 240,000 unique TCR beta nucleotide sequences was sequenced per donor, of which about 19% were non-productive. Broad study findings and their caveats: Only TCR beta chains were sequenced in this cohort, and the absence of alpha or paired-chain data limited detectable features. Around 16 rarely observed V segments, including chromosome 9 orphons, were excluded from the earlier analysis of a few hundred of the donors because counts were too low. A later analysis found that most CMV-associated TCR beta chains appeared HLA-restricted, with HLA associations seemingly driven largely by CMV exposure. A later analysis reported that several top co-occurrence clusters appeared linked to parvovirus B19, influenza, CMV and Epstein-Barr virus. In a later analysis, HLA-associated TCR beta chains were found to be more clonally expanded and to have lower generation probabilities than equally common non-associated chains. HLA typing was unavailable for some donors at each locus, so association tests used only the typed subset. Immune exposure information for the cohort was limited to CMV serostatus. It was suggested by the authors that the approach could potentially be generalized to other disease states and immunological phenotypes. In vitro tests confirmed that a few of the cytomegalovirus-associated TCR beta chains recognize cytomegalovirus antigens. Compared with the roughly 600-donor mean, donors in an Asian-associated ancestry cluster had fewer N-insertions in productive TCRs, according to a later genetic analysis. Presence/absence analyses assumed roughly uniform sequencing depth across donors, an assumption that may not hold. Some IMGT-functional V segments, including TRBV6-2 and TRBV6-3, could not be distinguished by the 87-base-pair reads and were therefore excluded. Correlated functional status among segregating V segments might reflect linkage disequilibrium, but an unknown experimental factor could not be ruled out. An earlier analysis of approximately 530 of the donors showed that most TCR beta V segments appeared in productive rearrangements either about 87% or about 30% of the time, which broadly matched IMGT annotations. A further reported finding was that TCR beta sequences accurately predicted the HLA-A and HLA-B alleles for most subjects in the first cohort. In a later analysis, the rate of TCR association differed among HLA loci, with DRB1 alleles having the most associated TCRs and HLA-C alleles having the fewest. Specific HLA alleles were associated with some 15,000 TCR beta sequences at a false discovery rate of 0.05 in a later analysis. In both the original and validation cohorts, the classifier was reported to diagnose cytomegalovirus status with high specificity and sensitivity. An association between a missense DCLRE1C variant and V-gene and J-gene trimming of TCR beta chains was found in a later genetic analysis and replicated in an independent cohort. A group of highly shared sequence variants was considered likely to be a technical artifact of the sequencing pipeline. Most TCR sequences were observed very rarely across donors, whereas some public TCRs were present in many individuals. When HLA alleles, especially DR and DQ, strongly co-occurred, attributing TCR associations to individual alleles was difficult. The study listed 164 TCR beta chains as associated with cytomegalovirus.

In total, 630 or so healthy bone marrow donors made up the cohort. All cohort members were sampled while nominally healthy, although unrecorded immune exposures were likely present. The donor was CMV seronegative and belonged to the group of 352 seronegative cohort members. Each donor provided a peripheral blood sample, and peripheral blood mononuclear cells were used for TCR beta sequencing. Genomic DNA extraction from the blood cell samples was performed with the Qiagen DNeasy Blood Extraction Kit. The CDR3 holds 16 amino acids from the cysteine to the phenylalanine. The entry retains the CDR3 DNA only, 48 bases that are in frame from base 1. The germline V gene gives CDR1 as SGHTA and CDR2 as FQGNSA. Trimmed from V: 11 bases; trimmed from J: 0 bases; junction bases lacking a gene match: 14. The library was prepared using the immunoSEQ multiplex PCR assay. A mixture of 60 forward primers for TCR Vbeta segments and 13 reverse primers for TCR Jbeta segments was used in the multiplex PCR. Amplification of the CDR3 region of rearranged TCR beta genes was performed with a multiplex PCR assay on genomic DNA. The Illumina HiSeq System was used to sequence the amplified TCR beta libraries as 87-base-pair reads. Turning to the authors' computational methods: A later analysis tallied roughly 80 million unique TCR beta chains across the approximately 670 repertoires, and some 10 million of those chains were shared by two or more donors. A nearest-neighbor algorithm error-corrected the raw reads and collapsed the reads into unique sequences, merging closely related sequences to remove PCR and sequencing errors. Alignment of CDR3 sequences to IMGT reference sequences was used to assign V, D and J gene segments. For a sequence to be retained, a match of at least six nucleotides was required to both a V gene segment and a J gene segment. A rearrangement counted as productive if the CDR3 had no stop codons and remained in frame with V and J, and every other rearrangement counted as non-productive. Following IMGT convention, CDR3 was defined as the stretch from the second conserved V-encoded cysteine to the conserved J-encoded phenylalanine. In an earlier analysis of approximately 500 of the donors, sequences lacking an unambiguous match to a single V gene segment were excluded. An earlier analysis of a few hundred of the donors classified V segments as functional when productive rearrangements were above 56.7% and as segregating when the standard deviation between donors was above 5%. A statistical classification framework was built to diagnose cytomegalovirus status from the catalog of TCR beta chain sequences. In a later analysis, V and J genes were assigned by comparing TCR nucleotide sequences against IMGT/GENE-DB human TR gene sequences. A later analysis assigned CDR3 sequences and most-parsimonious VDJ recombination scenarios with the TCRdist pipeline. In a later analysis, each TCR beta chain was defined by its CDR3 amino acid sequence together with its V-gene family, and reads without a unique V-gene family were excluded. As a way to deal with suspected cross-contamination and a sequencing artifact, a later analysis dropped 500 to 700 nucleotide sequences that were highly shared and had low generation probability. For each public chain, a later analysis derived a clonal expansion index from normalized ranks of inferred template counts within each repertoire. A later analysis computed generation probabilities with a VDJ recombination model fitted to out-of-frame rearrangements, and checked the results against IGoR. In a later analysis, hypergeometric tests were used to score TCR-TCR, TCR-HLA and TCR-CMV co-occurrence, with a repertoire-size bias correction applied to TCR pairs. False discovery rates were estimated in a later analysis by permuting HLA or CMV assignments 20 times. A later analysis grouped co-occurring TCRs with DBSCAN, adding TCRdist sequence similarity when clustering within HLA-allele-positive subsets. Co-occurrence clustering excluded repertoires with fewer than 30,000 or more than 120,000 public chains, plus five with anomalous nucleotide sharing. Held by TCRdb, this immuneACCESS table contains in-frame sequences only and omits some clones. Under half of the omission traces to an unresolved V gene where checked; the cause of the rest is unknown. From that table come the V and J calls and clone size; the DNA was used to work out D and trimming. The sample table holds roughly 160,000 clones, of which 75% to 90% were seen once. The ten largest clones represent about 4.3% of the sample.

This receptor was obtained from a young man in good health and CMV-seronegative. Specimen: PBMCs. The chain uses TRBV7-2 and TRBJ2-3, and 7 bases in between align with TRBD2. The CDR3: CAPLRAGDGSTDTQYF. The DNA sequence is TGTGCCCCCCTCCGCGCGGGAGATGGTAGCACAGATACGCAGTATTTT. Where the CDR3 stops, the reference TRBV7-2 and TRBJ2-3 genes take over; the full variable domain is GAGVSQSPSNKVTEKGKDVELRCDPISGHTALYWYRQSLGQGLEFLIYFQGNSAPDKSGLPSDRFSAERTGGSVSTLTIQRTQQEDSAVYLCAPLRAGDGSTDTQYFGPGTRLTVL.